The clone carrying this TCR beta chain appeared many times. Its antigen is not identified. About 540 ng RNA was reverse transcribed with alpha and beta constant-region primers. Alpha and beta chain libraries were made separately by chain-specific third strand synthesis with multiplexing indices. Priming off the SP2 site generated the second strand. TCRdb redid the calling of the 5' RACE reads with MiXCR, one entry per CDR3 protein. Of more than 4,500 distinct CDR3 sequences in the sample, approximately 10% were seen once. This record belongs to a study of HIV-infected patients and healthy controls. General study findings and limits: Mean usage of eight alpha and eight beta V genes differed significantly in HIV-infected patients versus controls.

No cell fractionation was done, so the repertoire covers all unsorted peripheral blood T cells. The ends lost 3 bases at V and 3 bases at J; junction bases unmatched: 10. The length of the CDR3 is 17 residues. Germline loops: CDR1 MDHEN, CDR2 SYDVKM. Sequenced here: blood, sampled before antiretroviral therapy. The chain joins TRBV28 to TRBJ2-3, with 9 nucleotides matching TRBD2. The sequence came from an adult with HIV infection. The CDR3, as DNA: TGTGCCAGCAGTTTCCCGAGCGGGGGGCGGGTAACAGATACGCAGTATTTT. This codes for CASSFPSGGRVTDTQYF.